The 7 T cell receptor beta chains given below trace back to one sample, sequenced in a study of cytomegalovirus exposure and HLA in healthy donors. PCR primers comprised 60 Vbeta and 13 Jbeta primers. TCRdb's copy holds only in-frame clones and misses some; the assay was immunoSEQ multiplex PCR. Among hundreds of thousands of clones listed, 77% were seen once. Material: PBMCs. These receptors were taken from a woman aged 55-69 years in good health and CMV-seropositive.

This CDR3 reads CASSLVYRPPNYGYTF. The CDR3 DNA follows: TGTGCCAGCAGCTTAGTGTACAGGCCTCCTAACTATGGCTACACCTTC. The V and J genes are TRBV7-9 and TRBJ1-2; tentatively, D is TRBD1 (5 bases). CDR1 and CDR2 (germline): SEHNR, FQNEAQ (reference sequence). There are 16 residues in the CDR3. V lost 1 base and J 0 bases, leaving 12 bases between the germline ends. The variable domain in full, with the rest retrieved from reference TRBV7-9 and TRBJ1-2, is DTGVSQNPRHKITKRGQNVTFRCDPISEHNRLYWYRQTLGQGPEFLTYFQNEAQLEKSRLLSDRFSAERPKGSFSTLEIQRTEQGDSAMYLCASSLVYRPPNYGYTFGSGTRLTVV.

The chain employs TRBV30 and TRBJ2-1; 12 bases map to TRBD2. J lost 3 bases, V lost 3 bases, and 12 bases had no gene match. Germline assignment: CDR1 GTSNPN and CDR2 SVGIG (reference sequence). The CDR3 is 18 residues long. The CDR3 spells CAWSALAGGLVGYNEQFF. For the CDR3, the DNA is TGTGCCTGGAGCGCTCTAGCGGGAGGGTTAGTCGGCTACAATGAGCAGTTCTTC.

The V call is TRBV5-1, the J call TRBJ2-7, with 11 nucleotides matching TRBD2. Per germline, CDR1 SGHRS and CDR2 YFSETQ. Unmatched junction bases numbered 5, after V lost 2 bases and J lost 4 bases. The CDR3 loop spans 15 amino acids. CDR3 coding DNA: TGCGCCAGCAGCTTCCTAGCGGGAGGAGGGTACGAGCAGTACTTC. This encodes CASSFLAGGGYEQYF.

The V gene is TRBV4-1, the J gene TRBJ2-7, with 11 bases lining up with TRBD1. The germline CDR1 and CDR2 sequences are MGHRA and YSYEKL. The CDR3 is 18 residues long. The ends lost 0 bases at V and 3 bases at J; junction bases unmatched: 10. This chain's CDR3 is CASSQERTGGSSGYEQYF. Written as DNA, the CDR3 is TGCGCCAGCAGCCAAGAAAGGACAGGGGGCTCTTCGGGCTACGAGCAGTACTTC.

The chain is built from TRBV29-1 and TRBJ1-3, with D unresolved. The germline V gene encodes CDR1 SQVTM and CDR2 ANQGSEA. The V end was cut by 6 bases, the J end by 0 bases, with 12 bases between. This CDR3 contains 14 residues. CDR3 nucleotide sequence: TGCAGCGTAGGAGGAGGATTCTCTGGAAACACCATATATTTT. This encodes CSVGGGFSGNTIYF.

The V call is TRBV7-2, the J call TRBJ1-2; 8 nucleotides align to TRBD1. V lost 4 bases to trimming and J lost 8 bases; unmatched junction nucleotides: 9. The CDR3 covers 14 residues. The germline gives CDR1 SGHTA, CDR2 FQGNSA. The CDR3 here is CASSSGQGENGYTF. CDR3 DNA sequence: TGTGCCAGCAGCTCAGGACAGGGTGAAAACGGCTACACCTTC.

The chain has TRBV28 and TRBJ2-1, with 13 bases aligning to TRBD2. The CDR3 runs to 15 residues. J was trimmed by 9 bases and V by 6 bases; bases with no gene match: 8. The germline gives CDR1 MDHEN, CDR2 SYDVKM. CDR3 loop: CASSLTSGGAREQFF. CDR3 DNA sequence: TGTGCCAGCAGCCTCACTAGCGGGGGGGCTCGTGAGCAGTTCTTC. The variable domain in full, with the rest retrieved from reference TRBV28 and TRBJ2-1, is DVKVTQSSRYLVKRTGEKVFLECVQDMDHENMFWYRQDPGLGLRLIYFSYDVKMKEKGDIPEGYSVSREKKERFSLILESASTNQTSMYLCASSLTSGGAREQFFGPGTRLTVL.